This T cell receptor beta chain was captured in a study of blood T cells in healthy people across ages. General observations from the study: Across samples, TCR beta diversity tracked strongly with naive T cell percentage.

A word on this clonotype: Its target is not known.

Combining a sample-barcoded 5' primer with a J-beta primer mix, a second PCR ran for 7 to 11 cycles. TCRdb re-derived calls from the 5' RACE reads in MiXCR, one entry per CDR3 protein. The data contain around 800,000 distinct CDR3 sequences, 55% to 65% of them seen just once; the ten biggest clones take up roughly 25%. Healthy Caucasians from Russia aged about 6 to 90 served as donors. Total RNA, at least 5.5 micrograms per sample, came from PBMCs. Germline V gives CDR1 SGHVS, CDR2 FQNEAQ. The CDR3 totals 16 residues. The V end lost 5 bases, the J end lost 4 bases, and 21 bases lay between the germline ends.

The specimen sequenced was blood. The chain joins TRBV7-8 to TRBJ2-7, with D tentatively TRBD2 (6 bases). The sequence derives from a young man in good health. The CDR3, as DNA: TGTGCCAGCAGCGTGGATCTCGGACTACCTTTATACGAGCAGTACTTC. This codes for CASSVDLGLPLYEQYF.